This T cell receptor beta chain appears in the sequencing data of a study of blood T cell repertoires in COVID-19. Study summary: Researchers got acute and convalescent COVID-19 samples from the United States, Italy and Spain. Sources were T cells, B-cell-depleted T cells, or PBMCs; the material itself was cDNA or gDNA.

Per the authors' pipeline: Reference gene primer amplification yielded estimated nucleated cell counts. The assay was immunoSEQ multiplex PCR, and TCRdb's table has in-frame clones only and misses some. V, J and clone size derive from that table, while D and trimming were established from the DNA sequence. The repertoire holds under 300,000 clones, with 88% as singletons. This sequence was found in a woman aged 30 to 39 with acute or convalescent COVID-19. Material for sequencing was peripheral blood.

In DNA form, the CDR3 reads TGTGCCAGCAGTTGGGGACTAGAAGAGACCCAGTACTTC. It yields the protein CASSWGLEETQYF. This chain links TRBV6-5 with TRBJ2-5; 8 positions match TRBD2. This CDR3 has 13 residues. The trim removed 4 bases at V and 3 bases at J, leaving 1 base unmatched. Germline V gene lookup returns CDR1 MNHEY and CDR2 SVGAGI.